The clone carrying this TCR beta chain came up a few times. These data originate in a study of identical twins. V lost 4 bases, J lost 7 bases, and 12 bases stayed unmatched. This CDR3 region has 15 residues. The germline gives CDR1 SGHRS, CDR2 YFSETQ. A single record per CDR3 protein comes from TCRdb applying MiXCR to the 5' RACE reads. The top ten clones hold 8.5% to 10% of a sample with around 340,000 distinct CDR3 sequences, approximately 9.1% of them seen once. This sequence joins TRBV5-1 and TRBJ2-5; TRBD1 matches 8 bases. The clonotype comes from a woman in her forties or fifties in good health. What was sequenced was naive T cells sorted from blood. The DNA for the CDR3 is TGCGCCAGCAGCACCCGACAGGGGATGGAGATGACCCAGTACTTC. This gives the protein CASSTRQGMEMTQYF. Using reference TRBV5-1 and TRBJ2-5 for the parts outside the CDR3, the full variable domain is KAGVTQTPRYLIKTRGQQVTLSCSPISGHRSVSWYQQTPGQGLQFLFEYFSETQRNKGNFPGRFSGRQFSNSRSEMNVSTLELGDSALYLCASSTRQGMEMTQYFGPGTRLLVL.